A single sample is the source of the 27 T cell receptor beta chains below, sequenced in a study of regulatory T cells in long-lasting Graves disease. Specified time point: newly diagnosed GD, antithyroid drugs for less than 3 months. Extracted RNA from PBMCs served as the source of the TCR library. Building the TCR beta libraries relied on iRepertoire HTBI primers, and CDR3 regions underwent Arm-PCR. From the multiplex PCR reads, TCRdb called clonotypes with MiXCR, one entry per CDR3 protein. The table includes a few hundred thousand distinct CDR3 sequences, roughly 13% detected once. The same data also went into a second study, on T cells in Graves' hyperthyroidism and ophthalmopathy.

Sequenced material: peripheral blood mononuclear cells (PBMCs), taken at new diagnosis, from a patient treated with antithyroid drugs. Source of these receptors: a man aged 25 to 40 with Graves disease.

This clonotype showed up many times. The chain links TRBV27 to TRBJ2-7, with 10 positions matching TRBD2. Germline V CDR1 and CDR2: MNHEY, SMNVEV (reference sequence). This CDR3 comprises 17 residues. V lost 3 bases and J lost 0; bases outside the gene matches: 8. Here the CDR3 reads CASSLLSGRALSYEQYF. In nucleotides, the CDR3 is TGTGCCAGCAGTTTGTTAAGCGGGAGGGCCCTCTCCTACGAGCAGTACTTC.

The chain employs TRBV2 and TRBJ1-3, with D perhaps TRBD1 (5 bases). V was trimmed by 7 bases and J by 6 bases, leaving 10 bases between them. The germline V gene has CDR1 SNHLY and CDR2 FYNNEI. This CDR3 region has 12 residues. The CDR3 nucleotides are TGTGCCAGCACGGGACGGTCAAACACCATATATTTT. It translates to CASTGRSNTIYF.

This clonotype came up many times. The chain is built from TRBV7-2 and TRBJ2-2; 12 bases are a match to TRBD2. CDR3 size: 16 residues. The germline CDR1 and CDR2 sequences are SGHTA and FQGNSA. The trim removed 5 bases at V and 6 bases at J, leaving 7 bases unmatched. The CDR3 nucleotides read TGTGCCAGCAGCACCCGACTAGCGGGAGTGGCCGGGGAGCTGTTTTTT. Translating gives CASSTRLAGVAGELFF.

This clonotype was observed many times. The V and J genes are TRBV29-1 and TRBJ2-7, with 14 bases aligning to TRBD2. The CDR3 covers 16 residues. Trimming cost V 5 bases and J 5 bases; bases outside gene matches: 11. Germline CDR1 is SQVTM and CDR2 is ANQGSEA. The CDR3, as DNA: TGCAGCGTTCTACTCCCCAGGGGACTAGCGGGAGACGAGCAGTACTTC. Translating it yields CSVLLPRGLAGDEQYF.

In its sample, this clonotype was seen many times. CDR3 region: CASSDRPPYYEQYF. In nucleotides, the CDR3 is TGCGCCAGCAGTGACAGGCCCCCATACTACGAGCAGTACTTC. The genes are TRBV10-1 and TRBJ2-7; D is unresolved. Between the trimmed V and J ends, which lost 3 bases and 3 bases, there was a span of 12 bases. This CDR3 region has 14 residues. The germline V gene encodes CDR1 WNHNN and CDR2 SYGVQD (reference sequence).

This clonotype was recorded a few times. This chain joins TRBV19 and TRBJ1-1, with 7 nucleotides matching TRBD1. V shed 5 bases and J 0 bases; nucleotides not matched to a gene: 6. CDR1 and CDR2 from the germline V gene are LNHDA and SQIVND (reference sequence). The CDR3 is 15 residues long. As DNA, the CDR3 is TGTGCCAGTAGTTTCGCGGACAGGTTGAACACTGAAGCTTTCTTT. Translated: CASSFADRLNTEAFF.

The chain uses TRBV7-9 and TRBJ2-3; 7 bases align to TRBD2. This CDR3 has 16 residues. V lost 3 bases to trimming and J lost 2 bases; unmatched junction nucleotides: 8. Per the germline V gene, CDR1 is SEHNR and CDR2 is FQNEAQ (reference sequence). In DNA form, the CDR3 reads TGTGCCAGCAGCTTGGCCGGGACTACCTACACAGATACGCAGTATTTT. Amino acid sequence: CASSLAGTTYTDTQYF.

There are a few counts of this clonotype. This chain connects TRBV5-1 to TRBJ1-1; D is unclear. V was cut by 3 bases and J by 5 bases, with 11 bases left in between. CDR1 SGHRS and CDR2 YFSETQ come from the germline V gene. There are 13 residues in the CDR3. DNA of the CDR3: TGCGCCAGCAGCTACGCCCGGGTAACTGAAGCTTTCTTT. Amino acid sequence: CASSYARVTEAFF.

This clonotype was seen repeatedly, ten times or more. The chain joins TRBV30 to TRBJ2-7; possible D gene TRBD2, 6 bases. This CDR3 region has 13 residues. The ends were cut back, 0 bases at V and 5 bases at J, with 11 bases in the middle. The germline V gene encodes CDR1 GTSNPN and CDR2 SVGIG (reference sequence). For the CDR3, the DNA is TGTGCCTGGAGTGTCGGAGGGCCCGACGAGCAGTACTTC. It encodes CAWSVGGPDEQYF.

This clonotype has ten or more counts. The chain couples TRBV24-1 to TRBJ2-1; TRBD2 matches 10 bases. J was trimmed by 2 bases and V by 3 bases; bases with no gene match: 6. CDR3 size: 17 residues. Germline assignment: CDR1 KGHDR and CDR2 SFDVKD. DNA for the CDR3: TGTGCCACCAGTGATACCTTCAGCGGGAGGGCCTACAATGAGCAGTTCTTC. Amino acid sequence: CATSDTFSGRAYNEQFF.

This clonotype was observed at least ten times. The chain links TRBV14 to TRBJ1-2; a weak D match, TRBD1 (5 bases). The CDR3 has 15 residues. Germline CDR1 reads SGHDN; CDR2 reads FVKESK. Trimming pared 1 base from V and 5 bases from J, leaving 14 bases between. CDR3 region: CASSQVAGKGYGYTF. The CDR3 DNA follows: TGTGCCAGCAGCCAAGTGGCCGGGAAGGGGTATGGCTACACCTTC. Full variable domain (missing parts from reference TRBV14 and TRBJ1-2): EAGVTQFPSHSVIEKGQTVTLRCDPISGHDNLYWYRRVMGKEIKFLLHFVKESKQDESGMPNNRFLAERTGGTYSTLKVQPAELEDSGVYFCASSQVAGKGYGYTFGSGTRLTVV.

This clonotype was picked up many times. V is TRBV20-1 and J is TRBJ2-5; 8 bases match TRBD1. The CDR3 covers 16 residues. Germline V CDR1 and CDR2: DFQATT, SNEGSKA (reference sequence). The trim removed 6 bases at V and 4 bases at J, leaving 16 bases unmatched. The CDR3 DNA follows: TGCAGTGCAAGAAAGCGGCAGGGGGCTTCAAGAGAGACCCAGTACTTC. Its protein product is CSARKRQGASRETQYF.

This sequence joins TRBV27 and TRBJ2-7, with 12 bases that match TRBD1. This CDR3 spans 15 amino acids. The V gene's germline CDR1 is MNHEY and CDR2 SMNVEV (reference sequence). J was trimmed by 9 bases and V by 5 bases; bases with no gene match: 11. The CDR3 here is CASSTSGTGGWVQYF. CDR3 nucleotide sequence: TGTGCCAGCAGTACTTCCGGGACAGGGGGCTGGGTGCAGTACTTC.

This clonotype was seen repeatedly, ten times or more. The gene calls are TRBV15 and TRBJ2-1; 8 bases match TRBD2. Germline V lookup: CDR1 LNHNV, CDR2 YYDKDF (reference sequence). The CDR3 runs to 16 residues. Trimming at V came to 1 base and at J to 5 bases, leaving 7 bases not matched to a gene. The CDR3 loop is CATSRGVGTRDNEQFF. The CDR3 region has the DNA TGTGCCACCAGCAGAGGCGTCGGGACTAGGGACAATGAGCAGTTCTTC.

This clonotype showed up just a few times. J is TRBJ1-4 and V is TRBV5-4; maybe TRBD1 (5 bases). There are 14 residues in the CDR3. Germline lookup yields CDR1 SGHNT and CDR2 YYREEE (reference sequence). Trimming shortened V by 0 bases and J by 6 bases, and 9 bases separated the two germline ends. CDR3 in DNA: TGTGCCAGCAGCTTGGGCAGGGTGGATGAAAAACTGTTTTTT. Encoded protein: CASSLGRVDEKLFF.

This clonotype was detected ten times or more. The chain couples TRBV3-1 to TRBJ2-1; D is unclear. The length of the CDR3 is 15 residues. Trimming shortened V by 4 bases and J by 9 bases, and 19 bases separated the two germline ends. Germline V gene data show CDR1 as LGHDT and CDR2 as YNNKEL (reference sequence). CDR3 coding DNA: TGTGCCAGCAGCCCGCCGTTGAGAAGTTTAGGTGAGCAGTTCTTC. Translated: CASSPPLRSLGEQFF.

This clonotype was counted only a few times. CDR3 sequence (DNA): TGTGCCAGCAGCTTTGGGGGGAAGGGTTCACCCCTCCACTTT. This translates into CASSFGGKGSPLHF. The J gene is TRBJ1-6, the V gene TRBV5-6; TRBD1 is a possible D gene (5 bases). The CDR3 sequence is 14 residues long. CDR1 SGHDT and CDR2 YYEEEE come from the germline V gene. V was trimmed by 2 bases and J by 9 bases, leaving 12 bases between them.

In the case of this clonotype: A much larger clone is a single base away; this may be a read error. The chain is built from TRBV3-1 and TRBJ1-1, with no clear D. Germline V gives CDR1 LGHDT, CDR2 YNNKEL (reference sequence). The CDR3 has 15 residues. Trimming removed 0 bases at V and 4 bases at J, with 12 bases between. The CDR3 loop is CASSQEVSLATEAFF. The CDR3, as DNA: TGTGCCAGCAGCCAAGAAGTCTCATTAGCCACTGAAGCTTTCTTT.

V is TRBV5-1 and J is TRBJ2-1; a possible D gene is TRBD1 (5 bases). Germline lookup yields CDR1 SGHRS and CDR2 YFSETQ. The CDR3 runs 13 residues. The ends were cut back, 6 bases at V and 7 bases at J, with 14 bases in the middle. The CDR3 DNA follows: TGCGCCAGCATCGACAGTATTATGAATGAGCAGTTCTTC. Translated, it gives CASIDSIMNEQFF.

This clonotype was counted many times. The V gene is TRBV15, the J gene TRBJ1-6; a weak D match, TRBD1 (5 bases). V shed 0 bases and J shed 10 bases, with 13 bases lying between them. The CDR3 spans 15 residues. Germline CDR1 and CDR2: LNHNV and YYDKDF (reference sequence). CDR3 coding DNA: TGTGCCACCAGCAGAGACAGGGTGGGGTACTCACCCCTCCACTTT. It yields the protein CATSRDRVGYSPLHF.

Notes on this clonotype: A clone one base away is much larger, so this may be a read error. The CDR3 DNA is TGTGCCAGCAGCTTAGAAAGGGAAGAGACCCAGCACTTC. It translates to CASSLEREETQHF. This sequence joins TRBV7-2 and TRBJ2-1, with no clear D. Germline V gives CDR1 SGHTA, CDR2 FQGNSA. The CDR3 is 13 amino acids.

On this clonotype itself: A much larger clone is a single base away; this may be a read error. No conserved phenylalanine or tryptophan ends this CDR3, so it is likely a read error. The chain joins TRBV27 to TRBJ2-7; no definite D call. Germline V lookup: CDR1 MNHEY, CDR2 SMNVEV (reference sequence). V was pared by 8 bases and J by 1 base, with 24 bases between. The CDR3 loop spans 17 amino acids. As DNA, the CDR3 is TGTGCCAGCTCCCCGGTGAGACACTCAAGAGGATCCTACGAGCAGTACTCC. Its translation: CASSPVRHSRGSYEQYS.

This clonotype was detected ten times or more. The gene calls are TRBV7-9 and TRBJ2-1; D is undetermined. Germline CDR1 is SEHNR and CDR2 is FQNEAQ (reference sequence). Trimming took off 5 bases at V and 0 bases at J, with 14 bases between the two ends. This CDR3 is 16 amino acids long. CDR3 DNA sequence: TGTGCCAGCAGCGCGATGACTGCCAGCTCCTACAATGAGCAGTTCTTC. This gives the protein CASSAMTASSYNEQFF. Supplemented by reference TRBV7-9 and TRBJ2-1, the full variable domain reads DTGVSQNPRHKITKRGQNVTFRCDPISEHNRLYWYRQTLGQGPEFLTYFQNEAQLEKSRLLSDRFSAERPKGSFSTLEIQRTEQGDSAMYLCASSAMTASSYNEQFFGPGTRLTVL.

This clonotype was seen repeatedly, ten times or more. V usage is TRBV24-1 and J usage is TRBJ2-5, with D possibly being TRBD1 (6 bases). The V end lost 4 bases, the J end lost 10 bases, and 18 bases lay between the germline ends. Germline V gene sequence: CDR1 KGHDR, CDR2 SFDVKD. The CDR3 runs to 14 residues. Here the CDR3 DNA reads TGTGCCACCAGTGAGGGGGCCGGGGCCAGGATCCAGTACTTC. Protein: CATSEGAGARIQYF.

There are many counts of this clonotype. The V call is TRBV2, the J call TRBJ2-7; 7 nucleotides agree with TRBD1. With V trimmed by 8 bases and J by 4 bases, 5 bases remained unmatched. CDR1 is SNHLY and CDR2 is FYNNEI in the germline V gene. The CDR3 loop spans 12 amino acids. The CDR3 loop reads CASGQAGYEQYF. DNA of the CDR3: TGTGCCAGCGGACAGGCGGGTTACGAGCAGTACTTC.

The chain uses TRBV5-1 and TRBJ2-7; 10 bases align to TRBD2. CDR3 size: 16 residues. The germline V gene has CDR1 SGHRS and CDR2 YFSETQ. V trimming: 0 bases; J trimming: 2 bases; junction bases outside the gene matches: 5. CDR3 DNA sequence: TGCGCCAGCAGCTTGGCGAGGACTAGCGGAACCTACGAGCAGTACTTC. Translation gives CASSLARTSGTYEQYF. Based on the CDR3 plus reference TRBV5-1 and TRBJ2-7, the full variable domain is KAGVTQTPRYLIKTRGQQVTLSCSPISGHRSVSWYQQTPGQGLQFLFEYFSETQRNKGNFPGRFSGRQFSNSRSEMNVSTLELGDSALYLCASSLARTSGTYEQYFGPGTRLTVT.

This clonotype has a count of ten or more. The chain couples TRBV7-2 to TRBJ2-7; no definite D call. CDR1 is SGHTA and CDR2 is FQGNSA in the germline V gene. V was pared by 3 bases and J by 2 bases, with 14 bases between. This CDR3 region has 15 residues. CDR3 loop: CASSFGWNGAYEQYF. The DNA of the CDR3 is TGTGCCAGCAGCTTCGGTTGGAACGGAGCCTACGAGCAGTACTTC.